The clone carrying this T cell receptor (beta chain) was seen a few times. The antigen remains unidentified. CDR3 length: 15 residues. Germline-derived CDR1 and CDR2 are SGHNT and YYREEE (reference sequence). With 0 bases removed from V and 3 bases from J, the gap between germline ends came to 10 bases. The data stem from a study of CD4+ T cells in melanoma. Regarding the study as a whole: CD8+ T cell, macrophage and B cell function reportedly correlated with neoantigen-specific CD4+ T cells. Neoantigen-specific CD4+ T cells in melanoma reportedly had diverse differentiation states.

TCRdb's copy holds only in-frame clones and misses some; the assay was immunoSEQ multiplex PCR. The data show 12,000 to 15,000 clones, about 70% seen once. This clonotype was sampled from a human donor with melanoma. This chain joins TRBV5-4 and TRBJ1-5; D is possibly TRBD1 (5 bases). The sequencing sample was made of cells from a culture (not recorded whether cultured in vitro). The CDR3 coding sequence is TGTGCCAGCAGCTTGGATGGACACAACAATCAGCCCCAGCATTTT. This gives the protein CASSLDGHNNQPQHF.